Listed here is a single TCR beta chain. What it binds is unknown. This specimen belongs to a study of CD4 T cells in relation to SARS-CoV-2 and coronaviruses. The unexposed donors gave CD4+ T cells in 2011-2018, prior to COVID-19. The repertoire was sequenced with immunoSEQ multiplex PCR; TCRdb's copy has only in-frame clones and lacks some. This sample has about 68,000 clones, with 90% to 95% found just once. Whole-study results and caveats: Each donor contributed either pre-pandemic or post-infection samples, not both.

The V gene's germline CDR1 is LNHDA and CDR2 SQIVND (reference sequence). Trimming removed 0 bases from V and 6 bases from J, with 8 bases in between. There are 13 residues in the CDR3. V gene TRBV19 combines with J gene TRBJ2-5, with TRBD1 as a possible D gene (5 bases). The sequenced material came from naive CD4+ T cells from PBMCs. The subset: naive CD4+ T cells isolated by negative enrichment. The receptor's source is a human donor in good health. The CDR3: CASSIDRVKTQYF. The DNA for the CDR3 is TGTGCCAGTAGTATAGACAGGGTAAAGACCCAGTACTTC.